The 18 T cell receptor beta chains reported below all come from one sample, sequenced in a study of blood T cell repertoires in COVID-19. The data were produced by immunoSEQ multiplex PCR, yet TCRdb's version contains in-frame clones alone and is incomplete. The table lists fewer than 400,000 clones, nearly 90% of them singletons. Sample: peripheral blood. The source is a woman aged 25 to 39 with COVID-19, enrolled during active disease.

This chain uses TRBV5-6 with TRBJ1-2; possibly TRBD1 for D (6 bases). CDR3 length equals 14 residues. The germline V gene has CDR1 SGHDT and CDR2 YYEEEE. The V end lost 0 bases, the J end lost 8 bases, and 14 bases lay between the germline ends. In DNA form, the CDR3 reads TGTGCCAGCAGCTTGGGGACAGCGCTGGGCGGCTACACCTTC. Translated, it gives CASSLGTALGGYTF.

The genes are TRBV6-5 and TRBJ1-1; tentative D call: TRBD1 (5 bases). Trimming pared 6 bases from V and 10 bases from J, leaving 18 bases between. This CDR3 comprises 13 residues. Germline V gene data show CDR1 as MNHEY and CDR2 as SVGAGI. In nucleotides, the CDR3 is TGTGCCAGCAGAGAGACAGATTACTTAGGAGCTTTCTTT. Amino acid sequence: CASRETDYLGAFF.

The genes are TRBV7-2 and TRBJ1-1; TRBD1 is a possible D gene (6 bases). Germline V gene lookup returns CDR1 SGHTA and CDR2 FQGNSA. The CDR3 has 14 amino acids. V was shortened by 1 base and J by 8 bases, with 14 bases between the two germline ends. The CDR3 reads CASSLEGRGAEAFF. CDR3 nucleotide sequence: TGTGCCAGCAGCTTAGAGGGCCGGGGGGCGGAAGCTTTCTTT.

The chain has TRBV28 and TRBJ1-2, with D perhaps TRBD1 (5 bases). The CDR3 is 14 residues long. Germline CDR1 is MDHEN and CDR2 is SYDVKM. Trimming stripped 1 base from V and 4 bases from J, with 10 bases between. The CDR3 DNA reads as TGTGCCAGCAGTTTATTAGCAGGGTCCTATGGCTACACCTTC. This codes for CASSLLAGSYGYTF.

This clone was picked up one time. The chain joins TRBV5-6 to TRBJ1-4; D is ambiguous. Germline loops: CDR1 SGHDT, CDR2 YYEEEE. Trimming left V 4 bases short and J 3 bases short, with 13 bases between. CDR3 length: 15 residues. CDR3 in DNA: TGTGCCAGCAGCCCCGCCGGAGCCTCTAATGAAAAACTGTTTTTT. Its protein product is CASSPAGASNEKLFF.

The CDR3 coding sequence is TGTGCCAGCAGTGACCCAGGACAGGGGTACAATGAGCAGTTCTTC. It codes for CASSDPGQGYNEQFF. V gene TRBV6-4 combines with J gene TRBJ2-1; 9 bases match TRBD1. This CDR3 has 15 residues. Trimming at V came to 2 bases and at J to 4 bases, leaving 3 bases not matched to a gene. Germline values: CDR1 MRHNA, CDR2 SNTAGT.

This chain uses TRBV9 with TRBJ2-3; 11 bases fit TRBD2. CDR1 and CDR2 (germline): SGDLS, YYNGEE. V was clipped by 3 bases and J by 4 bases; unmatched bases: 7. This CDR3 has 16 residues. CDR3 sequence: CASSGTGLAGSDTQYF. CDR3 sequence (DNA): TGTGCCAGCAGCGGGACAGGACTAGCGGGTTCAGATACGCAGTATTTT.

CDR3 bases: TGTGCCAGCAGCCCAGACAGGTCCGGGCCCCAGCATTTT. It codes for CASSPDRSGPQHF. J is TRBJ1-5 and V is TRBV7-2; tentative D call: TRBD1 (6 bases). Trimming removed 5 bases from V and 9 bases from J, with 14 bases in between. Germline V CDR1 and CDR2: SGHTA, FQGNSA. The CDR3 consists of 13 residues.

The chain has TRBV7-2 and TRBJ1-2; D is possibly TRBD1 (6 bases). The germline V and J ends were trimmed by 1 base and 7 bases, with 13 bases remaining between them. The CDR3 loop spans 14 amino acids. The germline gives CDR1 SGHTA, CDR2 FQGNSA. The CDR3 DNA reads as TGTGCCAGCAGCTTAGATCAGGGGATCGGTGGCTACACCTTC. This sequence encodes CASSLDQGIGGYTF.

The chain carries TRBV27 and TRBJ1-1; D remains ambiguous. The germline V and J ends were trimmed by 6 bases and 10 bases, with 12 bases remaining between them. Germline CDR1 MNHEY, CDR2 SMNVEV (reference sequence). CDR3 size: 11 residues. CDR3 amino acids: CASRGGGRAFF. As DNA, the CDR3 is TGTGCCAGCAGGGGTGGAGGGAGAGCTTTCTTT.

V and J are TRBV3-1 (or the pseudogene TRBV3-2) and TRBJ1-1; TRBD1 might be the D (6 bases). Germline CDR1 LGHDT, CDR2 YNNKEL (reference sequence). This CDR3 is built from 13 residues. Trimming shortened V by 6 bases and J by 4 bases, and 12 bases separated the two germline ends. The chain's CDR3 is CASRKQGSTEAFF. The CDR3 DNA is TGTGCCAGCAGAAAACAGGGTAGCACTGAAGCTTTCTTT.

V gene TRBV18 combines with J gene TRBJ1-1; 10 bases fit TRBD1. Looked up from germline, CDR1 is KGHSH and CDR2 is LQKENI. V was pared by 6 bases and J by 0 bases, with 10 bases of the junction left unmatched. The CDR3 covers 17 residues. This chain's CDR3 is CASSRTTGTGVNTEAFF. The CDR3 DNA follows: TGTGCCAGCTCTCGAACTACCGGGACAGGGGTGAACACTGAAGCTTTCTTT.

This clone was recorded once. The junction does not match germline at one end; this may be a read error. V and J are TRBV6-1 and TRBJ2-3; 9 nucleotides align to TRBD1. CDR1 and CDR2 (germline): MNHNS, SASEGT. The CDR3 loop spans 16 amino acids. The CDR3 loop reads CASREDLTGGIDTQYF. CDR3 bases: TGTGCCAGCAGGGAAGACCTGACAGGGGGTATAGATACGCAGTATTTT.

The chain has TRBV15 and TRBJ2-1; D is possibly TRBD2 (5 bases). The germline CDR1 and CDR2 sequences are LNHNV and YYDKDF (reference sequence). The CDR3 runs 14 residues. V was cut by 0 bases and J by 10 bases, with 13 bases left in between. The CDR3 DNA sequence: TGTGCCACCAGCAGAGATTGGAGGAATTCAGAGCAGTTCTTC. Protein product: CATSRDWRNSEQFF.

The rearrangement joins TRBV6-5 to TRBJ1-2; TRBD1 matches 7 bases. The CDR3 has 14 amino acids. From germline, CDR1 is MNHEY and CDR2 SVGAGI. The J segment lost 8 bases and the V segment lost 3 bases, leaving 9 bases of the junction unmatched. The CDR3 DNA sequence: TGTGCCAGCAGTTATTTCCGACAGGGCGGGGGCTACACCTTC. This encodes CASSYFRQGGGYTF.

The chain combines TRBV24-1 with TRBJ1-1; a weak D match, TRBD1 (6 bases). Germline V gene sequence: CDR1 KGHDR, CDR2 SFDVKD. The CDR3 spans 11 residues. V lost 7 bases to trimming and J lost 8 bases, with 10 bases between them. In DNA form, the CDR3 reads TGTGCCACCAGCTATGGGACAGAAGCTTTCTTT. This sequence encodes CATSYGTEAFF.

CDR3 nucleotides: TGTGCCAGTAGTATTCGACGACAGGACCCAAACTATGGCTACACCTTC. This sequence encodes CASSIRRQDPNYGYTF. The V call is TRBV19, the J call TRBJ1-2, with D possibly being TRBD1 (6 bases). Trimming pared 3 bases from V and 2 bases from J, leaving 16 bases between. Looked up from germline, CDR1 is LNHDA and CDR2 is SQIVND (reference sequence). The CDR3 runs 16 residues.

The genes are TRBV19 and TRBJ1-1; D perhaps matches TRBD1 (5 bases). CDR1 and CDR2 (germline): LNHDA, SQIVND (reference sequence). CDR3 size: 13 residues. Trimming removed 7 bases from V and 3 bases from J, with 12 bases in between. For the CDR3, the DNA is TGTGCCAGTAAGTTCGGGGGGGACACTGAAGCTTTCTTT. Protein: CASKFGGDTEAFF. Together with reference TRBV19 and TRBJ1-1, the CDR3 gives the full variable domain: DGGITQSPKYLFRKEGQNVTLSCEQNLNHDAMYWYRQDPGQGLRLIYYSQIVNDFQKGDIAEGYSVSREKKESFPLTVTSAQKNPTAFYLCASKFGGDTEAFFGQGTRLTVV.